The rows below give T cell receptor beta chains drawn from one sample of a study of cytomegalovirus exposure and HLA in healthy donors. Data came from immunoSEQ multiplex PCR; TCRdb stores just in-frame clones and leaves some out. The profile covers 150,000 to 200,000 clones, with around 88% appearing a single time and around 0.93% taken by the ten largest. The sample consisted of PBMCs. The source of these receptors is a woman aged 25 to 39 in good health and CMV-seronegative. Both conserved end residues are part of each CDR3. A D gene is named only where the DNA matches it firmly. Expanded clones get a size class; other rows say once, few or many, or leave the size out.

size: few; J: TRBJ2-2; V: TRBV6-1; D: NA; CDR3: CASSELSGFVVGELFF; DNA: TGTGCCAGCAGTGAATTATCCGGGTTCGTGGTCGGGGAGCTGTTTTTT
size: once; J: TRBJ2-7; V: TRBV6-5; D: NA; CDR3: CASSYRVQGRSYEQYF; DNA: TGTGCCAGCAGTTACCGGGTTCAGGGGCGCTCCTACGAGCAGTACTTC
size: NA; J: TRBJ1-4; V: TRBV5-6; D: NA; CDR3: CASSPGGSDEKLFF; DNA: TGTGCCAGCAGCCCGGGAGGGAGTGATGAAAAACTGTTTTTT
size: NA; J: TRBJ2-5; V: TRBV19; D: NA; CDR3: CASSINLGGETQHF; DNA: TGTGCCAGTAGTATCAACCTAGGGGGAGAGACCCAGCACTTC
size: NA; J: TRBJ1-2; V: TRBV29-1; D: TRBD1; CDR3: CSVEGQGTYGYTF; DNA: TGCAGCGTTGAGGGACAGGGGACCTATGGCTACACCTTC
size: NA; J: TRBJ2-7; V: TRBV5-1; D: NA; CDR3: CASSAEASPSYEQYF; DNA: TGCGCCAGCAGTGCTGAGGCGTCACCATCCTACGAGCAGTACTTC
size: NA; J: TRBJ2-7; V: TRBV4-1; D: TRBD2; CDR3: CASSQGTSGRAGSYEQYF; DNA: TGCGCCAGCAGCCAAGGAACTAGCGGGAGGGCGGGCTCCTACGAGCAGTACTTC
size: NA; J: TRBJ2-7; V: TRBV4-3; D: NA; CDR3: CASSQDSNSYEQYF; DNA: TGCGCCAGCAGCCAAGATAGCAACTCCTACGAGCAGTACTTC
size: NA; J: TRBJ1-1; V: TRBV7-9; D: NA; CDR3: CASSTQDSPNTEAFF; DNA: TGTGCCAGCAGCACCCAGGACAGCCCGAACACTGAAGCTTTCTTT
size: NA; J: TRBJ1-3; V: TRBV5-1; D: NA; CDR3: CASSPLQGNTIYF; DNA: TGCGCCAGCAGCCCTCTACAGGGAAACACCATATATTTT
size: few; J: TRBJ1-3; V: TRBV4-1; D: TRBD1; CDR3: CASSQTGSGNTIYF; DNA: TGCGCCAGCAGCCAGACAGGGTCGGGAAACACCATATATTTT
size: NA; J: TRBJ2-7; V: TRBV10-3; D: TRBD1; CDR3: CASCRGQGFYEQYF; DNA: TGTGCCAGCTGCCGGGGACAGGGGTTTTACGAGCAGTACTTC
size: NA; J: TRBJ2-7; V: TRBV5-1; D: TRBD2; CDR3: CASSKLAGGGYEQYF; DNA: TGCGCCAGCAGCAAACTAGCGGGGGGTGGGTACGAGCAGTACTTC
size: NA; J: TRBJ1-3; V: TRBV7-2; D: NA; CDR3: CASSLARNTIYF; DNA: TGTGCCAGCAGCTTAGCCAGAAACACCATATATTTT
size: NA; J: TRBJ2-5; V: TRBV27; D: NA; CDR3: CASSFREQETQYF; DNA: TGTGCCAGCAGTTTTCGGGAGCAAGAGACCCAGTACTTC
size: NA; J: TRBJ1-3; V: TRBV7-2; D: NA; CDR3: CASSLAHSGGNTIYF; DNA: TGTGCCAGCAGCTTAGCCCATTCAGGTGGAAACACCATATATTTT
size: NA; J: TRBJ1-1; V: TRBV5-1; D: NA; CDR3: CASSLSGHLYTEAFF; DNA: TGCGCCAGCAGCTTGTCGGGACACCTTTACACTGAAGCTTTCTTT
size: NA; J: TRBJ1-2; V: TRBV19; D: NA; CDR3: CASSISTGNYGYTF; DNA: TGTGCCAGTAGTATTAGTACGGGGAACTATGGCTACACCTTC
size: NA; J: TRBJ2-7; V: TRBV27; D: NA; CDR3: CASSLPSREQYF; DNA: TGTGCCAGCAGTTTGCCTAGCCGCGAGCAGTACTTC
size: NA; J: TRBJ1-1; V: TRBV6-5; D: NA; CDR3: CASSYVAGGTEAFF; DNA: TGTGCCAGCAGTTACGTGGCAGGAGGGACTGAAGCTTTCTTT
size: NA; J: TRBJ1-1; V: TRBV7-9; D: TRBD1; CDR3: CASRGTGGRTEAFF; DNA: TGTGCCAGCAGGGGGACAGGGGGGAGGACTGAAGCTTTCTTT
size: NA; J: TRBJ2-7; V: TRBV5-1; D: TRBD2; CDR3: CASSLAGGDEQYF; DNA: TGCGCCAGCAGCTTGGCCGGGGGGGACGAGCAGTACTTC
size: NA; J: TRBJ2-5; V: TRBV27; D: NA; CDR3: CASSSRALPETQYF; DNA: TGTGCCAGCAGTTCTAGAGCCCTCCCGGAGACCCAGTACTTC
size: NA; J: TRBJ2-1; V: TRBV18; D: TRBD2; CDR3: CASSRYSGGAEKVSYNEQFF; DNA: TGTGCCAGCTCACGGTACAGCGGGGGGGCCGAAAAAGTTTCCTACAATGAGCAGTTCTTC
size: NA; J: TRBJ2-2; V: TRBV9; D: NA; CDR3: CASSVGKWGWDTGELFF; DNA: TGTGCCAGCAGCGTAGGTAAGTGGGGCTGGGACACCGGGGAGCTGTTTTTT
size: few; J: TRBJ2-7; V: TRBV4-3; D: NA; CDR3: CASSQDRGKEQYF; DNA: TGCGCCAGCAGCCAAGATCGGGGGAAAGAGCAGTACTTC
size: NA; J: TRBJ1-2; V: TRBV25-1; D: TRBD1; CDR3: CASSATGNYGYTF; DNA: TGTGCCAGCAGTGCGACAGGGAACTATGGCTACACCTTC
size: NA; J: TRBJ2-2; V: TRBV7-3; D: TRBD2; CDR3: CASGLAVNTGELFF; DNA: TGTGCCAGCGGACTAGCGGTGAACACCGGGGAGCTGTTTTTT
size: NA; J: TRBJ2-7; V: TRBV18; D: NA; CDR3: CASSPTQLKADEQYF; DNA: TGTGCCAGCTCACCTACGCAACTAAAAGCCGACGAGCAGTACTTC
size: few; J: TRBJ1-1; V: TRBV5-5; D: NA; CDR3: CASSLTPNTEAFF; DNA: TGTGCCAGCAGCTTAACACCGAACACTGAAGCTTTCTTT
size: once; J: TRBJ2-7; V: TRBV10-3; D: TRBD2; CDR3: CAISESVLGTSRYEQYF; DNA: TGTGCCATCAGTGAGTCGGTGCTGGGGACTAGCAGATACGAGCAGTACTTC
size: NA; J: TRBJ2-2; V: TRBV18; D: TRBD1; CDR3: CASSQAPGGGELFF; DNA: TGTGCCAGCTCACAAGCGCCAGGGGGCGGGGAGCTGTTTTTT
size: NA; J: TRBJ2-7; V: TRBV7-8; D: TRBD2; CDR3: CASSLGAGASYEQYF; DNA: TGTGCCAGCAGCTTAGGAGCGGGGGCCTCCTACGAGCAGTACTTC
size: NA; J: TRBJ2-5; V: TRBV11-2; D: TRBD1; CDR3: CASSSVKGKGAFGTQYF; DNA: TGTGCCAGCAGCTCTGTAAAGGGGAAGGGGGCTTTCGGGACCCAGTACTTC
size: NA; J: TRBJ2-7; V: TRBV28; D: NA; CDR3: CASRLREQYF; DNA: TGTGCCAGCAGGCTACGGGAGCAGTACTTC
size: NA; J: TRBJ2-7; V: TRBV6-1; D: NA; CDR3: CASQLQGGFDEQYF; DNA: TGTGCCAGCCAACTACAGGGCGGGTTCGACGAGCAGTACTTC
size: NA; J: TRBJ2-3; V: TRBV30; D: NA; CDR3: CAWSIGQSTDTQYF; DNA: TGTGCCTGGAGCATTGGACAGTCCACAGATACGCAGTATTTT
size: NA; J: TRBJ1-5; V: TRBV7-2; D: NA; CDR3: CASSPRGQPQHF; DNA: TGTGCCAGCAGCCCACGGGGTCAGCCCCAGCATTTT
size: NA; J: TRBJ1-5; V: TRBV28; D: TRBD1; CDR3: CASSTSGTGGGNQPQHF; DNA: TGTGCCAGCAGCACCTCCGGGACAGGGGGAGGCAATCAGCCCCAGCATTTT
size: once; J: TRBJ2-7; V: TRBV19; D: TRBD2; CDR3: CASSPRTSGRGTYEQYF; DNA: TGTGCCAGTAGTCCCCGGACTAGCGGGAGGGGCACGTACGAGCAGTACTTC
size: NA; J: TRBJ2-7; V: TRBV29-1; D: NA; CDR3: CSVNNQGFGQYF; DNA: TGCAGCGTTAACAATCAGGGGTTCGGGCAGTACTTC
size: NA; J: TRBJ2-7; V: TRBV5-8; D: NA; CDR3: CASTRQLSTYEQYF; DNA: TGTGCCAGCACCCGACAGTTATCTACCTACGAGCAGTACTTC
size: few; J: TRBJ1-4; V: TRBV2; D: TRBD1; CDR3: CASRGTGPSLFF; DNA: TGTGCCAGCAGGGGGACAGGCCCCTCACTGTTTTTT
size: NA; J: TRBJ2-5; V: TRBV7-9; D: NA; CDR3: CASSLGDTQETQYF; DNA: TGTGCCAGCAGCTTAGGGGACACCCAGGAGACCCAGTACTTC
size: NA; J: TRBJ2-1; V: TRBV7-2; D: NA; CDR3: CASSLVSEQFF; DNA: TGTGCCAGCAGCTTAGTCAGTGAGCAGTTCTTC
size: once; J: TRBJ1-3; V: TRBV5-4; D: NA; CDR3: CASSLKGNGGNTIYF; DNA: TGTGCCAGCAGCTTGAAGGGGAACGGGGGAAACACCATATATTTT
size: NA; J: TRBJ2-7; V: TRBV20-1; D: NA; CDR3: CSASGNYEQYF; DNA: TGCAGTGCTAGTGGCAACTACGAGCAGTACTTC
size: NA; J: TRBJ2-3; V: TRBV13; D: TRBD1; CDR3: CASSPQTGGWPDTQYF; DNA: TGTGCCAGCAGCCCCCAGACAGGGGGCTGGCCCGATACGCAGTATTTT